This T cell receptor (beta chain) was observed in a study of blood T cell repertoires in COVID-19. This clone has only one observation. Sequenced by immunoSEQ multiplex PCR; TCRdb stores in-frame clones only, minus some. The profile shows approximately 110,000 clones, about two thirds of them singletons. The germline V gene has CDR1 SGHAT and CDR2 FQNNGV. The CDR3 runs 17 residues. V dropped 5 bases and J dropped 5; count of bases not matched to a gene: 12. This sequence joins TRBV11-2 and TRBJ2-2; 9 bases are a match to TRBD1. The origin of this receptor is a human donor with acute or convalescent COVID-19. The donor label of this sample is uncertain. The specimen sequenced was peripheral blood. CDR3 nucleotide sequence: TGTGCCAGCAGCCATGGCCGTGGGACAGGGAAAACCGGGGAGCTGTTTTTT. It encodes CASSHGRGTGKTGELFF.